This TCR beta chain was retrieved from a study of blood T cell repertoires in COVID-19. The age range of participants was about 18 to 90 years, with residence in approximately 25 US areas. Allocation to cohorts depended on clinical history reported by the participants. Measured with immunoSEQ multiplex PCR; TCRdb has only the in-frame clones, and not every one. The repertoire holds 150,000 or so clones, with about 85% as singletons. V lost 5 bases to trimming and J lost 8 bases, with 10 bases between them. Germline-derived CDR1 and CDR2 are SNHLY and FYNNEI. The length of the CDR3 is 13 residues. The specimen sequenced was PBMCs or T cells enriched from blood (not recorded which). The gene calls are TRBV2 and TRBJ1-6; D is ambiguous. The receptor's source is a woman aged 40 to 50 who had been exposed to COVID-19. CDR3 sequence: CASSPDLDSPLHF. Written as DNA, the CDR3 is TGTGCCAGCAGTCCGGACTTGGATTCACCCCTCCACTTT.